This TCR beta chain came from a study of cytomegalovirus exposure and HLA in healthy donors. Findings and caveats of the study: Cytomegalovirus association was listed for 164 TCR beta chains.

Primers: 60 Vbeta forward and 13 Jbeta reverse. TCRdb's table, derived via immunoSEQ multiplex PCR, lists solely in-frame clones and lacks some. Among 170,000 or so clones listed, roughly 84% were seen once. In the case of this clone: Its antigen is as yet unknown.

CDR3 length equals 13 residues. Germline assignment: CDR1 SGHAT and CDR2 FQNNGV. Trimming took off 9 bases at V and 4 bases at J, with 12 bases between the two ends. The sequence was collected from a boy between 2 and 15 years old in good health and CMV-seronegative. This sequence joins TRBV11-2 and TRBJ1-4, with D possibly TRBD1 on 6 matching bases. The sample comprised PBMCs. The CDR3 region has the DNA TGTGCCAGTAGGACAGTGCGTAATGAAAAACTGTTTTTT. Translation gives CASRTVRNEKLFF. The complete variable domain, with remaining parts taken from reference TRBV11-2 and TRBJ1-4, reads EAGVAQSPRYKIIEKRQSVAFWCNPISGHATLYWYQQILGQGPKLLIQFQNNGVVDDSQLPKDRFSAERLKGVDSTLKIQPAKLEDSAVYLCASRTVRNEKLFFGSGTQLSVL.